This TCR beta chain was recovered during a study of Graves' ophthalmopathy and Graves' hyperthyroidism. General observations from the study: Classification of ophthalmopathy versus stable hyperthyroidism by a 13-signature model yielded 85% to 90% sensitivity and around 81% specificity.

Researchers classed hyperthyroidism as stable given no ophthalmopathy within 18 months of follow-up. Hyperthyroidism patients were newly diagnosed, under 2 months' duration, aged 18 to 65. Other autoimmune diseases, uncontrolled infections, pregnancy or lactation excluded patients from enrollment. V was clipped by 4 bases and J by 1 base, with 6 bases between them. The CDR3 loop spans 13 amino acids. Germline V CDR1 and CDR2: KGHDR, SFDVKD. This clonotype was observed many times. Its target is not known. Beta-chain TCR CDR3 regions were amplified from RNA transcripts. RT-PCR in the first round used HTBI primers; a second-round multiplex PCR followed. Via MiXCR, TCRdb re-called the multiplex PCR reads, giving one row per CDR3 protein. This sample has roughly 400,000 distinct CDR3 sequences; 15% occur once, and the top ten carry roughly 7%.

The origin of this receptor is a woman under 30 with stable Graves' hyperthyroidism. The rearrangement links TRBV24-1 to TRBJ1-1; D ambiguous. The sequenced sample consisted of peripheral blood. CDR3 DNA: TGTGCCACCAGTGAGAAGGCGAACACTGAAGCTTTCTTT. It codes for CATSEKANTEAFF.